This TCR beta chain was sequenced in a study of Ad26.COV2.S vaccination and SARS-CoV-2 variants. Across the study: Into the muscle, Ad26.COV2.S was dosed once or twice, 56 days apart. Study results and limitations: Placebo recipients and vaccine recipients were similar in non-spike TCR breadth. Possibly, TCR breadth and depth analyses underestimated total T cell responses.

As for treatment: around 19 received Ad26.COV2.S at low or high dose, single or two shots; 5 received placebo; per-sample allocation not given. Specimens were obtained on day 63 following the first vaccine or placebo injection. Aged 18-55 years, donor was enrolled in Boston around 2020. Trimming cost V 2 bases and J 3 bases, with 17 bases left between them. Germline V CDR1 and CDR2: GTSNPN, SVGIG (reference sequence). The CDR3 spans 16 residues. On this clone itself: The antigen remains unidentified.

The protocol was immunoSEQ multiplex PCR, while the TCRdb copy is restricted to in-frame clones and leaves out a portion. The profile covers about 250,000 clones, with approximately 87% appearing a single time and 2.5% to 3.5% taken by the ten largest. The clonotype comes from a person between 18 and 65 years old who received the Ad26.COV2.S COVID-19 vaccine or a placebo. The sample was peripheral blood, taken in a trial of Ad26.COV2.S vaccine versus placebo. This chain uses TRBV30 with TRBJ1-5, with D perhaps matching TRBD1 (5 bases). This chain's CDR3 is CAWSFGGTVPNQPQHF. CDR3 coding DNA: TGTGCCTGGAGTTTTGGGGGGACGGTCCCCAATCAGCCCCAGCATTTT.